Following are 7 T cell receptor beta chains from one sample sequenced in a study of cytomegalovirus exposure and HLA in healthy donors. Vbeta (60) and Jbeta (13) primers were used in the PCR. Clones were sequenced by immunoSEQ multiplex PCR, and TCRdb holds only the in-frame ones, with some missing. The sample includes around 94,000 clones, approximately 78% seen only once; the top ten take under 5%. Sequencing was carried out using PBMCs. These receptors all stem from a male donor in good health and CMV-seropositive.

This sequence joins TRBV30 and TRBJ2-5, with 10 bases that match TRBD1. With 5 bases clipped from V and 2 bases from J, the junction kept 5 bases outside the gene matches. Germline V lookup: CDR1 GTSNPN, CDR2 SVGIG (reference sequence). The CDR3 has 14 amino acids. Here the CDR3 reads CAWGTGALQETQYF. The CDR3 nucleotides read TGTGCCTGGGGGACAGGGGCTTTGCAAGAGACCCAGTACTTC. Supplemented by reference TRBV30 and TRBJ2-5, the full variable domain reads SQTIHQWPATLVQPVGSPLSLECTVEGTSNPNLYWYRQAAGRGLQLLFYSVGIGQISSEVPQNLSASRPQDRQFILSSKKLLLSDSGFYLCAWGTGALQETQYFGPGTRLLVL.

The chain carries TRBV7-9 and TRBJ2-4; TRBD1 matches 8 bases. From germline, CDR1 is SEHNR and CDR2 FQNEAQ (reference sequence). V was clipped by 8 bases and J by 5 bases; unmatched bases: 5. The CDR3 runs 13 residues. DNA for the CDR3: TGTGCCAGCGGACAGGGCGGCGAAAACATTCAGTACTTC. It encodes CASGQGGENIQYF.

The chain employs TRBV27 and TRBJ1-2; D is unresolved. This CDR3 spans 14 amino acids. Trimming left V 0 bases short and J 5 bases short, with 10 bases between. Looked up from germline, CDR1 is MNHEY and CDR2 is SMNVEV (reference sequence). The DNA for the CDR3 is TGTGCCAGCAGTTTATCGTTCTCGGGGTATGGCTACACCTTC. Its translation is CASSLSFSGYGYTF.

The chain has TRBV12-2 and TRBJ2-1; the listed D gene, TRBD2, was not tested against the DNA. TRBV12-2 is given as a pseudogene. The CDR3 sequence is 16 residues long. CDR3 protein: CASRFSGWRDSNEQFF. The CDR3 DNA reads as TGTGCAAGTCGCTTCAGTGGTTGGCGGGATTCTAATGAGCAGTTCTTC.

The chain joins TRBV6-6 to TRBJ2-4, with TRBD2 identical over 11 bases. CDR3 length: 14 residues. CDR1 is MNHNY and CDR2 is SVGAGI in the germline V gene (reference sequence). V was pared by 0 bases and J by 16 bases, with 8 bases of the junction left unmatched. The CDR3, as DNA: TGTGCCAGCAGTTACTCGACCCTAGCGGGGGGACTCTACTTC. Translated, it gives CASSYSTLAGGLYF.

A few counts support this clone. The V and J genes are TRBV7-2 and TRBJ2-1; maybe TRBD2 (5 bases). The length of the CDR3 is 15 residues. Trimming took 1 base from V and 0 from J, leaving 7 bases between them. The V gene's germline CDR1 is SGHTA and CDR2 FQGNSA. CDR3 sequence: CASSLGAGSYNEQFF. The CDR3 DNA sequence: TGTGCCAGCAGCTTAGGGGCGGGCTCCTACAATGAGCAGTTCTTC.

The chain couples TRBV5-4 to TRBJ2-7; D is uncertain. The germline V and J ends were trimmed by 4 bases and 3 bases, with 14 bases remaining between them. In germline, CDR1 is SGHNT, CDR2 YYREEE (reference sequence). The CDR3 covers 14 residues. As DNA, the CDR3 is TGTGCCAGCAGCCTATTCGCCGGTGACTACGAGCAGTACTTC. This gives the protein CASSLFAGDYEQYF.